The present T cell receptor beta chain was sequenced within a study of tumor-infiltrating lymphocytes in oesophageal squamous cell carcinoma. Looked up from germline, CDR1 is SGHTA and CDR2 is FQGNSA. The CDR3 covers 12 residues. The V and J ends lost 1 base and 9 bases respectively, with 10 bases between them. This clonotype was counted only a few times. Using its own MiXCR run on the PCR reads, TCRdb lists one record per CDR3 protein. The sample comprises 15,000 to 20,000 distinct CDR3 sequences, roughly 40% of which are singletons, and around 31% rests with the top ten. The rearrangement links TRBV7-2 to TRBJ2-7, with D hard to call. This clonotype was obtained from a female donor with esophageal squamous cell carcinoma. The sample taken for sequencing was normal esophageal tissue next to the tumor. The CDR3 is CASSLGGMGQYF. In DNA, the CDR3 is TGTGCCAGCAGCTTAGGAGGTATGGGGCAGTACTTC.